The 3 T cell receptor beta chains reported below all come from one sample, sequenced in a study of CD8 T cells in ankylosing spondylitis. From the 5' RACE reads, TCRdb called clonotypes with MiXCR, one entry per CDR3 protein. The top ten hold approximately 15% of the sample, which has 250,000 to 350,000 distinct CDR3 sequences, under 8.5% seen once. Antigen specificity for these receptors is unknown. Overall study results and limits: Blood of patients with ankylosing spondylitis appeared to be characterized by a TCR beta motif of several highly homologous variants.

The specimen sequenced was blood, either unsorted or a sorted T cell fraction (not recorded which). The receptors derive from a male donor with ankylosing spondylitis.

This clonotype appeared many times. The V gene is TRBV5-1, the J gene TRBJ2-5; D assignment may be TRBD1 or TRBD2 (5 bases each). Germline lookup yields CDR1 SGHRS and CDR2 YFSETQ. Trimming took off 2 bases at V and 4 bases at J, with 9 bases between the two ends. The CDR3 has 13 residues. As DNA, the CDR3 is TGCGCCAGCAGCTTTCAGGGACGAGAGACCCAGTACTTC. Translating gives CASSFQGRETQYF.

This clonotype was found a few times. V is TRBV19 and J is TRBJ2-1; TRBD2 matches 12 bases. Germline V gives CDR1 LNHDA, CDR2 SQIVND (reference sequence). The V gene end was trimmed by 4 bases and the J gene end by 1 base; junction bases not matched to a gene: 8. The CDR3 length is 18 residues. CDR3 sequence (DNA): TGTGCCAGTAGTAGGAGGAGGACTAGCGGGACTTCCTACAATGAGCAGTTCTTC. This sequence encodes CASSRRRTSGTSYNEQFF.

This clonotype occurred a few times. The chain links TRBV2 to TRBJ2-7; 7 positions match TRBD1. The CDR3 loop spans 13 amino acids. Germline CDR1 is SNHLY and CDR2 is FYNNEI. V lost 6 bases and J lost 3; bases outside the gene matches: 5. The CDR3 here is CASRKTGNYEQYF. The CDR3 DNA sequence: TGTGCCAGCAGGAAGACAGGGAACTACGAGCAGTACTTC.